This TCR beta chain was sequenced for a study of beta chain features in type 1 diabetes. Study-level results: Cells with high TCR expression could be over-represented by cDNA sequencing.

Stem cell-like memory, regulatory, central memory and naive CD4+ cells were sorted via CD45RO/CCR7/CD25/CD127/CD95/CD27. All sorted populations exceeded 98% purity. This clone was detected only a few times. What it recognizes is unknown. The CDR3 runs to 18 residues. The V end was cut by 4 bases, the J end by 0 bases, with 20 bases between. The germline CDR1 and CDR2 sequences are SGHDN and FVKESK. Every bit of the isolated RNA underwent reverse transcription, so sequencing read expressed TCRB transcripts. Sequenced by immunoSEQ multiplex PCR; TCRdb stores in-frame clones only, minus some. Of 390,000 or so clones detected, more than 11% appear once; the ten largest clones hold roughly 0.038%.

This TCR derives from a man aged 30 to 39 in good health. The J gene is TRBJ2-3, the V gene TRBV14; maybe TRBD2 (6 bases). The source material was naive CD4+ T cells from blood. CDR3 residues: CASSRAIVREVSTDTQYF. In DNA, the CDR3 is TGTGCCAGCAGCCGAGCGATAGTCAGGGAGGTCAGCACAGATACGCAGTATTTT.